This T cell receptor beta chain was captured by sequencing in a study of cytomegalovirus exposure and HLA in healthy donors. Germline assignment: CDR1 SGHRS and CDR2 YFSETQ. Unmatched junction bases numbered 3, after V lost 0 bases and J lost 2 bases. The CDR3 is 15 residues long. Repertoires were generated with immunoSEQ multiplex PCR, while TCRdb's copy carries only in-frame clones and drops some. Seen here are roughly 56,000 clones, 91% observed once, and the top ten hold about 2.2%. Regarding this clone: Its target is unknown.

The donors were members of the validation cohort, which comprised 100 to 150 subjects and was separate from the first cohort of 670 or so subjects. Notes on the study in general: The classifier reportedly diagnosed cytomegalovirus status with high specificity and sensitivity.

V gene TRBV5-1 combines with J gene TRBJ2-3, with 7 bases identical to TRBD2. The sample consisted of PBMCs. This receptor was identified in a woman aged 25-40 years in good health and CMV-seronegative. CDR3 DNA: TGCGCCAGCAGCTTGGGGGAGGGCCACACAGATACGCAGTATTTT. It codes for CASSLGEGHTDTQYF. Full variable domain (rest looked up from reference TRBV5-1 and TRBJ2-3): KAGVTQTPRYLIKTRGQQVTLSCSPISGHRSVSWYQQTPGQGLQFLFEYFSETQRNKGNFPGRFSGRQFSNSRSEMNVSTLELGDSALYLCASSLGEGHTDTQYFGPGTRLTVL.